Shown below are 13 T cell receptor beta chains from a single sample sequenced in a study of T cell responses to AZD1222 COVID-19 vaccine (dated by TCRdb to the early 2020s). According to the study, the label for this sample's time point signals: baseline before first vaccination. Libraries were constructed by the immunoSEQ multiplex PCR assay. Held by TCRdb, this immuneACCESS table contains in-frame sequences only and omits some clones. Under half of the omission traces to an unresolved V gene where checked; the cause of the rest is unknown. The sample has 80,000 or so clones on record, nearly 90% of them singletons. About 1.6% of the sample goes to the ten largest clones. Here the sequenced sample was peripheral blood, taken on day 0 of AZD1222 vaccination. The receptors derive from an adult in good health.

The chain joins TRBV11-3 to TRBJ2-1; 7 bases map to TRBD2. V dropped 0 bases and J dropped 7; count of bases not matched to a gene: 15. The CDR3 spans 18 residues. Germline assignment: CDR1 SGHNT and CDR2 YENEEA. CDR3 loop: CASSLEVQGGSPRNEQFF. DNA of the CDR3: TGTGCCAGCAGCTTAGAGGTTCAGGGCGGGAGCCCTAGAAATGAGCAGTTCTTC.

The rearrangement uses TRBV6-6 and TRBJ2-7; TRBD2 aligns across 9 bases. The CDR3 extends over 15 amino acids. V lost 5 bases to trimming and J lost 3 bases; unmatched junction nucleotides: 8. CDR1 and CDR2 from the germline V gene are MNHNY and SVGAGI (reference sequence). Written as DNA, the CDR3 is TGTGCCAGCAGTACTAGCGGGTACGGTTACTACGAGCAGTACTTC. This sequence encodes CASSTSGYGYYEQYF.

V and J are TRBV12-5 and TRBJ2-5; D gene uncertain. In germline, CDR1 is LGHNT, CDR2 FRNRAP. The length of the CDR3 is 16 residues. Deletions cut 5 bases from V and 5 bases from J, with 21 bases between. In DNA, the CDR3 is TGTGCTAGTGGTCCTCGAATCGGCCCGGCTGGGGAGACCCAGTACTTC. Translating gives CASGPRIGPAGETQYF.

The chain employs TRBV5-6 and TRBJ1-6; D ambiguous. The germline V and J ends were trimmed by 2 bases and 7 bases, with 10 bases remaining between them. Germline V gene sequence: CDR1 SGHDT, CDR2 YYEEEE. The CDR3 extends over 14 amino acids. The DNA for the CDR3 is TGTGCCAGCAGCTTCTCCTTGGGCAATTCACCCCTCCACTTT. This sequence encodes CASSFSLGNSPLHF.

J is TRBJ1-1 and V is TRBV6-5; a weak D match, TRBD1 (5 bases). Germline V lookup: CDR1 MNHEY, CDR2 SVGAGI. The CDR3 loop spans 11 amino acids. Trimming cost V 6 bases and J 11 bases, with 13 bases left between them. The DNA for the CDR3 is TGTGCCAGCAGCGCCGCCAGGGAGGCTTTCTTT. Amino acid sequence: CASSAAREAFF.

The V and J genes are TRBV9 and TRBJ2-3, with 7 bases matching TRBD2. The germline V gene has CDR1 SGDLS and CDR2 YYNGEE. The CDR3 sequence is 18 residues long. Trimming removed 2 bases from V and 6 bases from J; junction bases left unmatched: 18. CDR3 DNA sequence: TGTGCCAGCAGCGTCCGTACCGGGAGGCCCTTGATGGGGGATACGCAGTATTTT. Protein: CASSVRTGRPLMGDTQYF.

In its sample, this clone was seen once. The V gene is TRBV11-3, the J gene TRBJ1-1; D is uncertain. Germline V lookup: CDR1 SGHNT, CDR2 YENEEA. The CDR3 has 12 residues. Trimming took 5 bases from V and 4 from J, leaving 8 bases between them. The CDR3 loop is CASSPGGTEAFF. The CDR3 nucleotides are TGTGCCAGCAGCCCCGGAGGCACTGAAGCTTTCTTT.

This clone was seen only once. The chain couples TRBV5-1 to TRBJ2-1, with 7 bases aligning to TRBD1. Germline-derived CDR1 and CDR2 are SGHRS and YFSETQ. V gave up 6 bases and J gave up 4 bases; unmatched junction bases: 10. The CDR3 extends over 15 amino acids. DNA for the CDR3: TGCGCCAGCACCCGGGACAGTTCCTCTTACAATGAGCAGTTCTTC. Translating gives CASTRDSSSYNEQFF.

CDR3 sequence (DNA): TGTGCCAGCAGCTTAGGTAGCGAGGTATACAATGAGCAGTTCTTC. It specifies CASSLGSEVYNEQFF. The chain joins TRBV7-2 to TRBJ2-1; weak D call: TRBD2 (5 bases). The germline CDR1 and CDR2 sequences are SGHTA and FQGNSA. The CDR3 extends over 15 amino acids. Between the trimmed V and J ends, which lost 1 base and 4 bases, there was a span of 11 bases.

The chain couples TRBV11-2 to TRBJ2-5; TRBD2 agrees at 9 bases. CDR1 and CDR2 (germline): SGHAT, FQNNGV. The CDR3 is made up of 18 amino acids. Trimming at V came to 1 base and at J to 3 bases, leaving 12 bases not matched to a gene. The CDR3, as DNA: TGTGCCAGCAGCTTAGGGGGGCGTGGCGGGAGGGACAAAGAGACCCAGTACTTC. Its protein product is CASSLGGRGGRDKETQYF.

This chain uses TRBV7-9 with TRBJ2-7; D is unclear. Trimming shortened V by 1 base and J by 5 bases, and 12 bases separated the two germline ends. CDR1 is SEHNR, CDR2 FQNEAQ, per germline (reference sequence). The CDR3 is made up of 14 amino acids. Here the CDR3 reads CASSLGTSRDEQYF. The CDR3 DNA reads as TGTGCCAGCAGCTTAGGGACCAGTAGGGACGAGCAGTACTTC.

The rearrangement uses TRBV4-2 and TRBJ2-2; TRBD2 matches 7 bases. Per germline, CDR1 LGHNA and CDR2 YNFKEQ. The CDR3 has 17 amino acids. After removal of 3 bases from V and 0 bases from J, the junction contained 7 bases not matched to a gene. The chain's CDR3 is CASSHPGGGANTGELFF. CDR3 bases: TGTGCCAGCAGCCACCCGGGAGGAGGGGCGAACACCGGGGAGCTGTTTTTT.

V gene TRBV12-5 combines with J gene TRBJ2-7; perhaps TRBD2 as D (6 bases). Germline V gene lookup returns CDR1 LGHNT and CDR2 FRNRAP. The V and J ends lost 0 bases and 3 bases respectively, with 12 bases between them. This CDR3 is built from 15 residues. This chain's CDR3 is CASGLVGGLGYEQYF. The CDR3 bases are TGTGCTAGTGGTTTGGTAGGAGGGCTAGGCTACGAGCAGTACTTC.